The 26 T cell receptor beta chains reported below all come from one sample, sequenced in a study of Ad26.COV2.S vaccination and SARS-CoV-2 variants. The data were produced by immunoSEQ multiplex PCR, yet TCRdb's version contains in-frame clones alone and is incomplete. The data hold 300,000 to 350,000 clones, with around 90% observed a single time. Treatment here: roughly 20 received Ad26.COV2.S at low or high dose, single or two shots; several received placebo; per-sample allocation not given. Material that was analyzed had been drawn on day 63 after the first vaccine or placebo injection. The sample was peripheral blood, taken in a trial of Ad26.COV2.S vaccine versus placebo. The receptor set was obtained from a person between 18 and 60 years old who received the Ad26.COV2.S COVID-19 vaccine or a placebo.

This chain links TRBV7-9 with TRBJ2-7, with TRBD1 matching over 10 bases. V shed 5 bases and J 4 bases; nucleotides not matched to a gene: 11. Germline values: CDR1 SEHNR, CDR2 FQNEAQ (reference sequence). The CDR3 runs to 16 residues. CDR3 region: CASSLYTGTGAYEQYF. The CDR3 coding sequence is TGTGCCAGCAGCCTATATACCGGGACAGGGGCGTACGAGCAGTACTTC.

This clone was detected only once. The rearrangement joins TRBV7-2 to TRBJ1-3; TRBD1 matches at 11 bases. J lost 9 bases, V lost 5 bases, and 15 bases had no gene match. This CDR3 has 17 residues. Germline-derived CDR1 and CDR2 are SGHTA and FQGNSA. CDR3 sequence reads: CASSRGTGGIISGTIYF. The DNA for the CDR3 is TGTGCCAGCAGCCGCGGGACAGGGGGAATTATTTCGGGCACCATATATTTT.

The V gene is TRBV27, the J gene TRBJ1-2, with D possibly TRBD1 on 6 matching bases. Looked up from germline, CDR1 is MNHEY and CDR2 is SMNVEV (reference sequence). The CDR3 is 15 residues long. Trimming stripped 2 bases from V and 4 bases from J, with 14 bases between. The CDR3 is CASSLKRGQGYGYTF. The CDR3 DNA is TGTGCCAGCAGTTTAAAACGGGGGCAGGGCTATGGCTACACCTTC.

This sequence joins TRBV5-4 and TRBJ2-5; D might be TRBD1 or TRBD2, each matching 7 bases. V dropped 0 bases and J dropped 7 bases, with 13 bases sitting between them. Germline V lookup: CDR1 SGHNT, CDR2 YYREEE (reference sequence). This CDR3 comprises 14 residues. CDR3 bases: TGTGCCAGCAGCTTGGTTCAGGGGGAGGGGACCCAGTACTTC. It is translated as CASSLVQGEGTQYF.

The chain is built from TRBV30 and TRBJ2-3; 8 nucleotides match TRBD1. The CDR3 is 13 amino acids. V was clipped by 5 bases and J by 2 bases; unmatched bases: 3. Germline CDR1 reads GTSNPN; CDR2 reads SVGIG (reference sequence). The DNA for the CDR3 is TGTGCCTGGGACAGGGGCCTCACAGATACGCAGTATTTT. Protein sequence: CAWDRGLTDTQYF.

V gene TRBV4-3 combines with J gene TRBJ1-6; no definite D call. Trimming took 0 bases from V and 5 from J, leaving 8 bases between them. Germline V gene lookup returns CDR1 LGHNA and CDR2 YSLEER. The CDR3 is 15 amino acids. The CDR3 reads CASSQEGGNNSPLHF. CDR3 DNA sequence: TGCGCCAGCAGCCAAGAAGGAGGGAATAATTCACCCCTCCACTTT.

The CDR3 spells CASSLEGLAGEGDTQYF. In DNA, the CDR3 is TGTGCCAGCAGCTTGGAGGGACTAGCGGGAGAGGGAGATACGCAGTATTTT. The chain joins TRBV5-4 to TRBJ2-3; 14 bases match TRBD2. Germline CDR1 SGHNT, CDR2 YYREEE (reference sequence). The CDR3 contains 17 residues. The junction had 5 bases not matched to a gene; V was cut back by 0 bases and J by 5 bases. The full variable domain, in which reference TRBV5-4 and TRBJ2-3 provide the parts outside the CDR3, is ETGVTQSPTHLIKTRGQQVTLRCSSQSGHNTVSWYQQALGQGPQFIFQYYREEENGRGNFPPRFSGLQFPNYSSELNVNALELDDSALYLCASSLEGLAGEGDTQYFGPGTRLTVL.

This clone has only a few counts. The chain recombines TRBV4-3 with TRBJ2-3; unclear D gene. The ends were cut back, 1 base at V and 7 bases at J, with 9 bases in the middle. The CDR3 spans 13 residues. Germline CDR1 LGHNA, CDR2 YSLEER. CDR3 loop: CASSQAPQNTQYF. The CDR3 DNA is TGCGCCAGCAGCCAAGCGCCCCAGAATACGCAGTATTTT.

This clone is a singleton in its sample. This chain uses TRBV6-2 or TRBV6-3 with TRBJ2-5, with 8 bases fitting TRBD2. Germline trimming cut 4 bases from V and 7 bases from J; bases unmatched to any gene: 8. This CDR3 contains 14 residues. The germline V gene has CDR1 MNHEY and CDR2 SVGEGT. This CDR3 is CASSLGLDAGTQYF. For the CDR3, the DNA is TGTGCCAGCAGTTTGGGACTAGACGCCGGGACCCAGTACTTC.

V is TRBV3-1 (or the pseudogene TRBV3-2) and J is TRBJ1-4, with D perhaps matching TRBD1 (5 bases). The CDR3 has 14 amino acids. Germline V CDR1 and CDR2: LGHDT, YNNKEL (reference sequence). V dropped 1 base and J dropped 8 bases, with 11 bases sitting between them. CDR3 bases: TGTGCCAGCAGCCAAGGCGACAGTCGAGAAAAACTGTTTTTT. This translates into CASSQGDSREKLFF.

V gene TRBV10-3 combines with J gene TRBJ2-5; TRBD2 is a possible D gene (5 bases). From germline, CDR1 is ENHRY and CDR2 SYGVKD. The CDR3 is 14 residues long. V lost 6 bases to trimming and J lost 2 bases, with 13 bases between them. The DNA for the CDR3 is TGTGCCATCAGGACCGAGGGCCCGCAAGAGACCCAGTACTTC. Its translation: CAIRTEGPQETQYF.

The chain recombines TRBV19 with TRBJ2-1; D perhaps matches TRBD2 (6 bases). CDR1 is LNHDA and CDR2 is SQIVND in the germline V gene (reference sequence). V gave up 7 bases and J gave up 0 bases, with 19 bases separating them. This CDR3 is built from 17 residues. As DNA, the CDR3 is TGTGCCAGTACAGTAGGGAGGAGTTATGCCTCCTACAATGAGCAGTTCTTC. This encodes CASTVGRSYASYNEQFF.

The rearrangement joins TRBV7-2 to TRBJ1-2, with TRBD1 matching over 7 bases. Germline V gene sequence: CDR1 SGHTA, CDR2 FQGNSA. The CDR3 has 13 amino acids. V shed 6 bases, J shed 7 bases, and the junction held 8 bases outside the gene matches. CDR3 sequence: CASSSTGLGGYTF. The CDR3 nucleotides are TGTGCCAGCAGTTCGACAGGGTTAGGTGGCTACACCTTC.

The V call is TRBV4-3, the J call TRBJ1-2, with D perhaps matching TRBD1 (5 bases). Germline V gene sequence: CDR1 LGHNA, CDR2 YSLEER. V lost 1 base and J 2 bases, leaving 14 bases between the germline ends. The CDR3 length is 16 residues. The CDR3 here is CASSQVFGGSNYGYTF. The CDR3 bases are TGCGCCAGCAGCCAAGTTTTCGGGGGTTCGAACTATGGCTACACCTTC.

The chain uses TRBV9 and TRBJ2-1, with 7 bases aligning to TRBD2. The CDR3 extends over 16 amino acids. Germline values: CDR1 SGDLS, CDR2 YYNGEE. V trimming: 0 bases; J trimming: 0 bases; junction bases outside the gene matches: 3. The CDR3 here is CASSVGAGSSYNEQFF. In nucleotides, the CDR3 is TGTGCCAGCAGCGTAGGAGCGGGGAGCTCCTACAATGAGCAGTTCTTC.

The chain joins TRBV7-9 to TRBJ1-6; no clear D gene. CDR3 length equals 14 residues. Trimming took off 3 bases at V and 10 bases at J, with 13 bases between the two ends. Germline V lookup: CDR1 SEHNR, CDR2 FQNEAQ (reference sequence). The CDR3 DNA follows: TGTGCCAGCAGCTTTGGGGTTCAGGACTCACCCCTCCACTTT. Protein product: CASSFGVQDSPLHF.

The V and J genes are TRBV30 and TRBJ1-5; D is unclear. The germline CDR1 and CDR2 sequences are GTSNPN and SVGIG (reference sequence). The CDR3 sequence is 15 residues long. Trimming took 0 bases from V and 0 from J, leaving 9 bases between them. CDR3 nucleotide sequence: TGTGCCTGGAGTGTCGGGCTTTATAGCAATCAGCCCCAGCATTTT. The encoded protein is CAWSVGLYSNQPQHF.

This clone was detected only once. This rearrangement joins TRBV5-8 to TRBJ2-7, with D perhaps matching TRBD1 or TRBD2 (5 bases each). The germline V and J ends were trimmed by 4 bases and 5 bases, with 22 bases remaining between them. The V gene's germline CDR1 is SGHTS and CDR2 YDEGEE. The CDR3 spans 16 residues. CDR3 region: CASSDLRGSREDEQYF. In DNA, the CDR3 is TGTGCCAGCAGCGACCTCCGGGGCAGCCGCGAAGACGAGCAGTACTTC.

The V call is TRBV11-2, the J call TRBJ2-2; no clear D. Germline V gene data show CDR1 as SGHAT and CDR2 as FQNNGV. The CDR3 spans 15 residues. Trimming pared 3 bases from V and 1 base from J, leaving 9 bases between. In DNA, the CDR3 is TGTGCCAGCAGCTTCCCCCTAAAGAACACCGGGGAGCTGTTTTTT. Protein: CASSFPLKNTGELFF. Based on the CDR3 plus reference TRBV11-2 and TRBJ2-2, the full variable domain is EAGVAQSPRYKIIEKRQSVAFWCNPISGHATLYWYQQILGQGPKLLIQFQNNGVVDDSQLPKDRFSAERLKGVDSTLKIQPAKLEDSAVYLCASSFPLKNTGELFFGEGSRLTVL.

V usage is TRBV7-2 and J usage is TRBJ1-2, with D hard to call. V was trimmed by 1 base and J by 5 bases, leaving 8 bases between them. Germline assignment: CDR1 SGHTA and CDR2 FQGNSA. This CDR3 spans 13 amino acids. The DNA of the CDR3 is TGTGCCAGCAGCTTAGGGAAATTGTATGGCTACACCTTC. Translation gives CASSLGKLYGYTF. Variable domain in full (rest from reference TRBV7-2 and TRBJ1-2): GAGVSQSPSNKVTEKGKDVELRCDPISGHTALYWYRQSLGQGLEFLIYFQGNSAPDKSGLPSDRFSAERTGGSVSTLTIQRTQQEDSAVYLCASSLGKLYGYTFGSGTRLTVV.

This chain connects TRBV3-1 (or the pseudogene TRBV3-2) to TRBJ2-5; unclear D gene. The CDR3 spans 13 residues. Germline loops: CDR1 LGHDT, CDR2 YNNKEL (reference sequence). V was pared by 5 bases and J by 1 base, with 8 bases between. CDR3 DNA: TGTGCCAGCAGCGAAGGGCCCCAAGAGACCCAGTACTTC. It encodes CASSEGPQETQYF.

The chain carries TRBV7-8 and TRBJ2-1; possible D gene TRBD1, 6 bases. The CDR3 covers 14 residues. Germline lookup yields CDR1 SGHVS and CDR2 FQNEAQ. V was clipped by 3 bases and J by 5 bases, with 11 bases between them. Written as DNA, the CDR3 is TGTGCCAGCAGCTTTGGGACACTTGACAATGAGCAGTTCTTC. Translation: CASSFGTLDNEQFF.

This clone appeared once. The chain combines TRBV30 with TRBJ2-1, with 11 bases matching TRBD1. Germline CDR1 and CDR2: GTSNPN and SVGIG (reference sequence). There are 21 residues in the CDR3. With 2 bases clipped from V and 7 bases from J, the junction kept 25 bases outside the gene matches. The CDR3 protein is CAWSTPLPPDTTGTGGNEQFF. Written as DNA, the CDR3 is TGTGCCTGGAGTACCCCGCTGCCTCCCGACACTACCGGGACAGGGGGGAATGAGCAGTTCTTC.

The chain combines TRBV5-4 with TRBJ1-2; TRBD1 matches 9 bases. There are 14 residues in the CDR3. The germline gives CDR1 SGHNT, CDR2 YYREEE (reference sequence). Losses at the gene ends were 2 bases for V and 7 bases for J; bases not matched to a gene: 6. The CDR3 spells CASSLQGAGPGYTF. For the CDR3, the DNA is TGTGCCAGCAGCTTACAGGGGGCGGGGCCTGGCTACACCTTC.

The chain carries TRBV5-6 and TRBJ2-7; possibly TRBD1 or TRBD2 for D (5 bases each). CDR1 is SGHDT, CDR2 YYEEEE, per germline. The V gene lost 3 bases and the J gene lost 2 bases, with 12 bases spanning the gap. This CDR3 is 14 amino acids long. CDR3 sequence: CASSYGDGAYEQYF. DNA of the CDR3: TGTGCCAGCAGCTATGGGGACGGAGCCTACGAGCAGTACTTC.

The J gene is TRBJ2-6, the V gene TRBV6-5; no firm D call. Germline V lookup: CDR1 MNHEY, CDR2 SVGAGI. Trimming cost V 10 bases and J 1 base, with 8 bases left between them. CDR3 length equals 13 residues. CDR3 residues: CATLRSGANVLTF. CDR3 bases: TGTGCCACTTTGCGATCTGGGGCCAACGTCCTGACTTTC.